This T cell receptor (beta chain) was identified during a study of regulatory T cells in long-lasting Graves disease. Building of the TCR beta libraries involved iRepertoire HTBI primers and Arm-PCR of CDR3 regions. Using its own MiXCR run on the multiplex PCR reads, TCRdb lists one record per CDR3 protein. The data show hundreds of thousands of distinct CDR3 sequences, 15% to 19% seen once. The length of the CDR3 is 14 residues. Germline CDR1 is MNHNS and CDR2 is SASEGT. Trimming removed 6 bases at V and 7 bases at J, with 13 bases between. Time point of the sample: newly diagnosed GD, antithyroid drugs for less than 3 months. PBMC-extracted RNA yielded the TCR library. Patients all came to the study from an endocrinology department in Xi'an, China. A note on this clonotype: Its antigen is undetermined.

The study's findings and limits: Public clonotype sharing was higher in persistent than newly diagnosed patients.

This receptor was obtained from a female donor with Graves disease. The material was peripheral blood mononuclear cells (PBMCs), obtained at new diagnosis, from a patient treated with antithyroid drugs. The chain links TRBV6-1 to TRBJ1-6, with D maybe TRBD1 (5 bases). CDR3 sequence: CASRKRGPNSPLHF. The CDR3 DNA is TGTGCCAGCAGAAAGAGGGGCCCAAATTCACCCCTCCACTTT.